The 10 T cell receptor beta chains below come from one sample, sequenced in a study of CD8 T cells in ankylosing spondylitis. Study observations and caveats: Eight highly homologous variants formed a TCR beta motif that appeared characteristic of ankylosing spondylitis blood.

TCRdb fed the 5' RACE reads into MiXCR, producing one record per CDR3 protein. The table records about 220,000 distinct CDR3 sequences, about 17% of them present only once. No antigen has been identified for these receptors. Sequenced sample: blood, either unsorted or a sorted T cell fraction (not recorded which). The receptors originated from a male donor with ankylosing spondylitis.

This rearrangement joins TRBV5-1 to TRBJ2-1; D perhaps matches TRBD1 (6 bases). This CDR3 contains 15 residues. Trimming took 6 bases from V and 7 from J, leaving 20 bases between them. Germline CDR1 reads SGHRS; CDR2 reads YFSETQ. The CDR3, as DNA: TGCGCCAGCAACCACAGGGTGAGTGATGCGAATGAGCAGTTCTTC. Amino acid sequence: CASNHRVSDANEQFF.

This clonotype was seen a few times. The rearrangement joins TRBV7-3 to TRBJ2-3; 8 nucleotides align to TRBD2. With 5 bases clipped from V and 4 bases from J, the junction kept 11 bases outside the gene matches. Germline loops: CDR1 SGHTA, CDR2 FQGTGA. CDR3 length equals 16 residues. The CDR3 protein is CASSPEIAGRADTQYF. The DNA for the CDR3 is TGTGCCAGCAGCCCCGAAATAGCGGGAAGGGCAGATACGCAGTATTTT.

This clonotype was recorded at least ten times. The chain links TRBV29-1 to TRBJ2-7; D might be TRBD2 (7 bases). Looked up from germline, CDR1 is SQVTM and CDR2 is ANQGSEA. V gave up 0 bases and J gave up 4 bases, with 19 bases separating them. CDR3 size: 16 residues. The CDR3 DNA reads as TGCAGCGTTGAAGATTCGGTGGCAGGGAGGGGGTACGAGCAGTACTTC. As protein: CSVEDSVAGRGYEQYF.

This sequence joins TRBV11-2 and TRBJ1-2; maybe TRBD1 (6 bases). Germline CDR1 and CDR2: SGHAT and FQNNGV. The CDR3 has 15 residues. V was pared by 2 bases and J by 2 bases, with 12 bases between. DNA of the CDR3: TGTGCCAGCAGCTTAAACCGGGACACAAACTATGGCTACACCTTC. Its protein product is CASSLNRDTNYGYTF.

This clonotype was counted only a few times. The chain is built from TRBV20-1 and TRBJ2-7; 8 bases agree with TRBD1. The V gene end was trimmed by 5 bases and the J gene end by 2 bases; junction bases not matched to a gene: 5. Germline values: CDR1 DFQATT, CDR2 SNEGSKA (reference sequence). The CDR3 is 13 amino acids. The CDR3 loop is CSASGTGPYEQYF. The CDR3 DNA reads TGCAGTGCTTCCGGGACAGGTCCCTACGAGCAGTACTTC.

This sequence joins TRBV30 and TRBJ1-1; D remains unclear. Trimming removed 2 bases at V and 2 bases at J, with 12 bases between. CDR3 size: 14 residues. Germline CDR1 reads GTSNPN; CDR2 reads SVGIG (reference sequence). In DNA, the CDR3 is TGTGCCTGGAGTTGGTCAGGAGGAAACACTGAAGCTTTCTTT. This codes for CAWSWSGGNTEAFF. The full variable domain, completed using reference TRBV30 and TRBJ1-1, is SQTIHQWPATLVQPVGSPLSLECTVEGTSNPNLYWYRQAAGRGLQLLFYSVGIGQISSEVPQNLSASRPQDRQFILSSKKLLLSDSGFYLCAWSWSGGNTEAFFGQGTRLTVV.

V and J are TRBV18 and TRBJ2-1; D may be TRBD1 or TRBD2 (5 bases each). This CDR3 contains 15 residues. Trimming stripped 0 bases from V and 9 bases from J, with 15 bases between. Per the germline V gene, CDR1 is KGHSH and CDR2 is LQKENI. CDR3 protein: CASSPPGTPGVEQFF. For the CDR3, the DNA is TGTGCCAGCTCACCACCGGGGACCCCTGGTGTTGAGCAGTTCTTC.

This clonotype was seen a few times. This chain connects TRBV20-1 to TRBJ1-2; D remains unclear. The CDR3 has 14 residues. Trimming removed 4 bases from V and 0 bases from J, with 12 bases in between. Germline lookup yields CDR1 DFQATT and CDR2 SNEGSKA (reference sequence). Written as DNA, the CDR3 is TGCAGTGCTACTTCCCAAGACCCTAACTATGGCTACACCTTC. It translates to CSATSQDPNYGYTF.

A few counts support this clonotype. The chain uses TRBV11-2 and TRBJ2-2; D possibly uses TRBD1 or TRBD2 (5 bases each). From germline, CDR1 is SGHAT and CDR2 FQNNGV. This CDR3 has 14 amino acids. Between the trimmed V and J ends, which lost 1 base and 6 bases, there was a span of 9 bases. CDR3 protein: CASSLGGVPGELFF. The DNA of the CDR3 is TGTGCCAGCAGCTTAGGAGGGGTGCCCGGGGAGCTGTTTTTT.

This chain joins TRBV29-1 and TRBJ1-1, with a tentative D call TRBD1 (6 bases). V was shortened by 5 bases and J by 4 bases, with 29 bases between the two germline ends. The CDR3 is 18 amino acids. The germline gives CDR1 SQVTM, CDR2 ANQGSEA. The CDR3 DNA reads as TGCAGCGTTCCCGATCTTTGGAATACAGGGCGAGACGGCACTGAAGCTTTCTTT. This codes for CSVPDLWNTGRDGTEAFF.